This entry is about one T cell receptor beta chain. The sample comes from a study of blood T cell repertoires in COVID-19. About the study: Samples came from the United States, Italy and Spain, spanning acute and convalescent COVID-19. In each case, the material was cDNA or gDNA derived from T cells, B-cell-depleted T cells, or PBMCs.

Profiling relied on immunoSEQ multiplex PCR, and the TCRdb table lists in-frame clones only, not all of them. This repertoire shows over 200,000 clones, 87% found once; its top ten account for about a tenth. The CDR3 loop spans 17 amino acids. Trimming removed 1 base at V and 0 bases at J, with 16 bases between. The germline V gene encodes CDR1 SGHDT and CDR2 YYEEEE. Enrollees, about 18 to 89 years old, lived in some 24 US areas. Sequencing was done on a sample of PBMCs or T cells enriched from blood (not recorded which). This TCR was sampled from a man aged 18 to 29 with acute COVID-19. This rearrangement joins TRBV5-6 to TRBJ1-1, with a possible D match to TRBD1 (5 bases). In DNA form, the CDR3 reads TGTGCCAGCAGCTTGAAGACCCAGGGTTATATGAACACTGAAGCTTTCTTT. Translation gives CASSLKTQGYMNTEAFF. The full variable domain, completed using reference TRBV5-6 and TRBJ1-1, is DAGVTQSPTHLIKTRGQQVTLRCSPKSGHDTVSWYQQALGQGPQFIFQYYEEEERQRGNFPDRFSGHQFPNYSSELNVNALLLGDSALYLCASSLKTQGYMNTEAFFGQGTRLTVV.